Following are 20 T cell receptor beta chains from one sample sequenced in a study of shared clonotypes between healthy human individuals. Measured with immunoSEQ multiplex PCR; TCRdb has only the in-frame clones, and not every one. The table shows over 2,000,000 clones, with around 95% occurring only once. Terminally differentiated effector memory CD45RA+ cells were excluded from the naive CD8 cells, which were CD45RO-negative and positively selected for CCR7. Sequenced sample: naive CD8+ T cells from PBMCs. Source of these receptors: a man aged 18 to 29 in good health. Some clones in this sample may be carry-over from other donors' samples.

The genes are TRBV11-2 and TRBJ2-3; TRBD2 aligns across 8 bases. The CDR3 sequence is 18 residues long. Trimming removed 1 base from V and 3 bases from J; junction bases left unmatched: 12. In germline, CDR1 is SGHAT, CDR2 FQNNGV. CDR3 loop: CASSLGGIAGWETDTQYF. The DNA for the CDR3 is TGTGCCAGCAGCTTAGGGGGTATAGCGGGGTGGGAAACAGATACGCAGTATTTT. Variable domain in full (rest from reference TRBV11-2 and TRBJ2-3): EAGVAQSPRYKIIEKRQSVAFWCNPISGHATLYWYQQILGQGPKLLIQFQNNGVVDDSQLPKDRFSAERLKGVDSTLKIQPAKLEDSAVYLCASSLGGIAGWETDTQYFGPGTRLTVL.

This chain links TRBV5-6 with TRBJ1-1, with D perhaps TRBD1 (5 bases). The CDR3 is 13 residues long. V dropped 2 bases and J dropped 4 bases, with 9 bases sitting between them. Germline V gene sequence: CDR1 SGHDT, CDR2 YYEEEE. Here the CDR3 reads CASSFWGGTEAFF. CDR3 DNA sequence: TGTGCCAGCAGCTTCTGGGGGGGCACTGAAGCTTTCTTT.

The chain links TRBV5-1 to TRBJ1-2; D unclear. In germline, CDR1 is SGHRS, CDR2 YFSETQ. V was pared by 6 bases and J by 2 bases, with 23 bases between. This CDR3 is 17 amino acids long. The CDR3 loop is CASTPFSIGRSNYGYTF. Here the CDR3 DNA reads TGCGCCAGCACCCCGTTCTCAATAGGGAGAAGCAACTATGGCTACACCTTC.

This clone was recorded once. The J gene is TRBJ1-2, the V gene TRBV4-1; 8 bases are shared with TRBD1. The germline V gene has CDR1 MGHRA and CDR2 YSYEKL. The trim removed 1 base at V and 3 bases at J, leaving 4 bases unmatched. This CDR3 comprises 15 residues. The CDR3 DNA is TGCGCCAGCAGCCAAGGATCAGGGGGCGACTATGGCTACACCTTC. Protein product: CASSQGSGGDYGYTF.

The gene calls are TRBV7-2 and TRBJ2-5, with D maybe TRBD1 (5 bases). V was cut by 1 base and J by 4 bases, with 13 bases left in between. This CDR3 spans 15 amino acids. Germline lookup yields CDR1 SGHTA and CDR2 FQGNSA. CDR3 nucleotide sequence: TGTGCCAGCAGCTTAGAGGCAGGGTGGGGAGAGACCCAGTACTTC. Its protein is CASSLEAGWGETQYF.

The V gene is TRBV7-9, the J gene TRBJ2-5, with D unresolved. Per the germline V gene, CDR1 is SEHNR and CDR2 is FQNEAQ (reference sequence). Trimming cost V 1 base and J 1 base, with 4 bases left between them. CDR3 length equals 13 residues. DNA for the CDR3: TGTGCCAGCAGCTTAGGCCCCCAAGAGACCCAGTACTTC. Translating gives CASSLGPQETQYF.

The chain has TRBV29-1 and TRBJ2-7; TRBD2 matches at 15 bases. Germline lookup yields CDR1 SQVTM and CDR2 ANQGSEA. With V trimmed by 2 bases and J by 3 bases, 8 bases remained unmatched. This CDR3 has 17 residues. The CDR3 DNA reads as TGCAGCGTTGAATGGGGACTAGCGGGAGGAAAGGGCTACGAGCAGTACTTC. Protein: CSVEWGLAGGKGYEQYF.

This clone has a single count. The V and J genes are TRBV6-5 and TRBJ2-7; D might be TRBD1 (6 bases). This CDR3 comprises 13 residues. V was pared by 6 bases and J by 6 bases, with 15 bases between. Germline assignment: CDR1 MNHEY and CDR2 SVGAGI. CDR3 DNA: TGTGCCAGCAGCTACCAACAGGGTCTCGAGCAGTACTTC. Its translation: CASSYQQGLEQYF.

This clone was counted a single time. The chain carries TRBV9 and TRBJ2-2, with 7 bases fitting TRBD2. Trimming removed 4 bases from V and 8 bases from J; junction bases left unmatched: 20. The V gene's germline CDR1 is SGDLS and CDR2 YYNGEE. CDR3 size: 18 residues. The CDR3, as DNA: TGTGCCAGCAGCACCCCACTCGCTAGCGGCGAACAGGCGGGGGAGCTGTTTTTT. Translating it yields CASSTPLASGEQAGELFF.

The V and J genes are TRBV10-3 and TRBJ2-4; TRBD1 is a possible D gene (6 bases). In germline, CDR1 is ENHRY, CDR2 SYGVKD. Trimming took off 3 bases at V and 9 bases at J, with 15 bases between the two ends. This CDR3 spans 14 amino acids. In DNA, the CDR3 is TGTGCCATCAGTGACTGGACAGAGTGGGGCATTCAGTACTTC. Translating gives CAISDWTEWGIQYF.

The chain employs TRBV11-3 and TRBJ2-2, with TRBD1 identical over 7 bases. Germline V CDR1 and CDR2: SGHNT, YENEEA. CDR3 length: 17 residues. Trimming cost V 5 bases and J 0 bases; bases outside gene matches: 9. In nucleotides, the CDR3 is TGTGCCAGCAGCACCCGTGAGGGGGCGGCGAACACCGGGGAGCTGTTTTTT. Protein: CASSTREGAANTGELFF.

This clone was seen once. The chain combines TRBV4-3 with TRBJ2-2; D gene uncertain. Germline V gene data show CDR1 as LGHNA and CDR2 as YSLEER. This CDR3 is built from 17 residues. V dropped 2 bases and J dropped 4 bases, with 17 bases sitting between them. The CDR3 reads CASSQKGPGLGTGELFF. CDR3 coding DNA: TGCGCCAGCAGCCAAAAAGGCCCCGGGTTGGGCACCGGGGAGCTGTTTTTT.

The chain carries TRBV27 and TRBJ1-1; D is unresolved. V lost 4 bases and J lost 1, with 10 bases in between. The length of the CDR3 is 14 residues. Germline V lookup: CDR1 MNHEY, CDR2 SMNVEV (reference sequence). In nucleotides, the CDR3 is TGTGCCAGCAGTTGGGCGTCGGGGAACACTGAAGCTTTCTTT. This encodes CASSWASGNTEAFF.

V usage is TRBV6-5 and J usage is TRBJ2-2, with 10 bases fitting TRBD2. This CDR3 is 16 amino acids long. V lost 2 bases and J lost 5; bases outside the gene matches: 5. Per the germline V gene, CDR1 is MNHEY and CDR2 is SVGAGI. CDR3 coding DNA: TGTGCCAGCAGTTACCTAGCGGGAGTAAGAACCGGGGAGCTGTTTTTT. Translating it yields CASSYLAGVRTGELFF.

The chain recombines TRBV5-6 with TRBJ2-7, with D maybe TRBD1 (6 bases). This CDR3 region has 16 residues. Germline V lookup: CDR1 SGHDT, CDR2 YYEEEE. V was trimmed by 4 bases and J by 6 bases, leaving 23 bases between them. CDR3: CASSPVTGLSEREQYF. The CDR3 coding sequence is TGTGCCAGCAGCCCGGTTACAGGGTTGTCTGAGCGCGAGCAGTACTTC.

This clone has just one count. The chain uses TRBV9 and TRBJ2-7; D gene ambiguous. The CDR3 totals 15 residues. The germline CDR1 and CDR2 sequences are SGDLS and YYNGEE. V gave up 4 bases and J gave up 0 bases, with 14 bases separating them. The CDR3 sequence is CASSPLDGISYEQYF. The CDR3 DNA reads as TGTGCCAGCAGCCCACTGGACGGTATCTCCTACGAGCAGTACTTC.

The J gene is TRBJ2-1, the V gene TRBV7-9, with 8 bases matching TRBD2. CDR3 length: 17 residues. Germline V CDR1 and CDR2: SEHNR, FQNEAQ (reference sequence). With V trimmed by 4 bases and J by 6 bases, 14 bases remained unmatched. The CDR3 sequence: CASSSFSGNFQPNEQFF. CDR3 coding DNA: TGTGCCAGCAGCTCATTTAGCGGGAACTTTCAACCCAATGAGCAGTTCTTC.

The chain carries TRBV2 and TRBJ2-1; D tentatively reads TRBD1 or TRBD2 (6 bases each). Deletions cut 6 bases from V and 3 bases from J, with 18 bases between. The CDR3 consists of 16 residues. The germline V gene has CDR1 SNHLY and CDR2 FYNNEI. This chain's CDR3 is CASSEPRGAGYNEQFF. The CDR3 DNA follows: TGTGCCAGCAGCGAACCGAGGGGGGCAGGCTACAATGAGCAGTTCTTC.

The chain uses TRBV10-3 and TRBJ2-3; D call uncertain. Trimming left V 0 bases short and J 2 bases short, with 6 bases between. Germline V gene data show CDR1 as ENHRY and CDR2 as SYGVKD. This CDR3 comprises 14 residues. DNA for the CDR3: TGTGCCATCAGTGAGTCACCGAACACAGATACGCAGTATTTT. This codes for CAISESPNTDTQYF.

V gene TRBV6-4 combines with J gene TRBJ2-1, with TRBD2 as a possible D gene (6 bases). There are 16 residues in the CDR3. V was clipped by 4 bases and J by 4 bases, with 17 bases between them. Germline CDR1 is MRHNA and CDR2 is SNTAGT. CDR3 coding DNA: TGTGCCAGCAGTGGCCTCGTACTAGCTAGGTACAATGAGCAGTTCTTC. Translation: CASSGLVLARYNEQFF.